Below, 12 T cell receptor beta chains from the same sample are listed, as sequenced in a study of T cells in Graves' hyperthyroidism and ophthalmopathy. RNA transcripts gave rise to amplified TCR beta CDR3 regions. During a first-round RT-PCR of the TCR CDR3, the HTBI primer set was used. TCRdb re-derived calls from the multiplex PCR reads in MiXCR, one entry per CDR3 protein. In the table there are more than 500,000 distinct CDR3 sequences, 15% to 20% of which are singletons. Input material: blood. All receptors derive from a woman in her 30s with Graves' ophthalmopathy.

The chain has TRBV29-1 and TRBJ2-3, with 7 bases lining up with TRBD2. Germline lookup yields CDR1 SQVTM and CDR2 ANQGSEA. V lost 3 bases, J lost 3 bases, and 3 bases stayed unmatched. CDR3 length equals 13 residues. CDR3 sequence (DNA): TGCAGCGTTGAGCGGGAGAGTACAGATACGCAGTATTTT. It codes for CSVERESTDTQYF.

The chain joins TRBV12-3 or TRBV12-4 to TRBJ2-5; D unclear. The CDR3 runs to 13 residues. Between the trimmed V and J ends, which lost 0 bases and 5 bases, there was a span of 7 bases. The CDR3 nucleotides are TGTGCCAGCAGTTTAGCAGCTCGGGAGACCCAGTACTTC. This gives the protein CASSLAARETQYF.

A few counts support this clonotype. The rearrangement uses TRBV12-3 or TRBV12-4 and TRBJ2-2; D is unresolved. Trimming removed 2 bases from V and 0 bases from J, with 4 bases in between. The CDR3 consists of 14 residues. The CDR3 coding sequence is TGTGCCAGCAGTTTACGCCCGAACACCGGGGAGCTGTTTTTT. Its translation: CASSLRPNTGELFF.

This clonotype was counted many times. The chain employs TRBV5-8 and TRBJ2-7; perhaps TRBD2 as D (6 bases). Trimming left V 2 bases short and J 6 bases short, with 12 bases between. Germline V gives CDR1 SGHTS, CDR2 YDEGEE. The CDR3 consists of 13 residues. The chain's CDR3 is CASSFSGAGEQYF. The CDR3 region has the DNA TGTGCCAGCAGCTTTAGCGGTGCCGGCGAGCAGTACTTC.

With respect to this clonotype: Given a much more abundant clone one base away, this may be a read error. This sequence joins TRBV28 and TRBJ2-4; the D gene is possibly TRBD1 (7 bases). The ends were cut back, 6 bases at V and 1 base at J, with 16 bases in the middle. Germline CDR1 MDHEN, CDR2 SYDVKM. The CDR3 spans 16 residues. The CDR3 spells CASRLEGALAKNIQYF. The CDR3 nucleotides are TGTGCCAGCAGACTGGAGGGGGCATTGGCCAAAAACATTCAGTACTTC.

Turning to this clonotype: A read error may explain this, as a much larger clone is one base away. The chain recombines TRBV20-1 with TRBJ1-1; the D is unclear. Germline V gene sequence: CDR1 DFQATT, CDR2 SNEGSKA (reference sequence). V was pared by 4 bases and J by 4 bases, with 10 bases between. This CDR3 region has 12 residues. The CDR3 loop reads CSATGGSTEAFF. CDR3 DNA: TGCAGTGCTACGGGCGGGAGCACTGAAGCTTTCTTT.

The sample holds many counts of this clonotype. The gene calls are TRBV29-1 and TRBJ2-3; 7 bases line up with TRBD2. Germline trimming cut 6 bases from V and 6 bases from J; bases unmatched to any gene: 6. CDR1 is SQVTM, CDR2 ANQGSEA, per germline. This CDR3 spans 12 amino acids. The CDR3 here is CSVWEGLDTQYF. The CDR3 DNA sequence: TGCAGCGTGTGGGAGGGCCTTGATACGCAGTATTTT.

Of note for this clonotype: A single base separates this from a much larger clone, so it may be a read error. The rearrangement uses TRBV12-3 or TRBV12-4 and TRBJ1-4; TRBD1 agrees at 7 bases. This CDR3 is built from 13 residues. The CDR3 DNA sequence: TGTGCCAGCAGTCCGACAGGGAATGAAGAACTGTTTTTT. This translates into CASSPTGNEELFF.

The rearrangement links TRBV7-9 to TRBJ2-2; D is perhaps TRBD2 (6 bases). The CDR3 spans 13 residues. V gave up 3 bases and J gave up 6 bases, with 8 bases separating them. Germline V lookup: CDR1 SEHNR, CDR2 FQNEAQ (reference sequence). CDR3 sequence reads: CASSFREPGELFF. The CDR3 DNA follows: TGTGCCAGCAGCTTTCGGGAGCCCGGGGAGCTGTTTTTT.

CDR3 coding DNA: TGTGCCAGCAGAAATGCCGGGACTGTCTCCTACGAGCAGTACTTC. Its translation is CASRNAGTVSYEQYF. The chain has TRBV6-1 and TRBJ2-7, with D possibly being TRBD2 (6 bases). The CDR3 loop spans 15 amino acids. The V and J ends lost 6 bases and 0 bases respectively, with 15 bases between them. Per germline, CDR1 MNHNS and CDR2 SASEGT.

This clonotype was seen only a few times. One end of the junction varies from germline; a read error may be responsible. This chain uses TRBV12-3 or TRBV12-4 with TRBJ2-1; a weak D match, TRBD2 (6 bases). The CDR3 runs 16 residues. This chain's CDR3 is CASSLGLTGAGNEQFF. CDR3 bases: TGTGCCAGCAGCTTAGGACTAACGGGAGCTGGGAATGAGCAGTTCTTC.

This clonotype was seen at least ten times. Germline is not matched at one junction end, which may reflect a read error. The V gene is TRBV11-2, the J gene TRBJ2-5; D is unclear. The CDR3 is 11 amino acids. CDR1 is SGHAT, CDR2 FQNNGV, per germline. The CDR3, as DNA: TGTGCCAGCAGTTTAGTGGAGACCCAGTACTTC. It is translated as CASSLVETQYF.